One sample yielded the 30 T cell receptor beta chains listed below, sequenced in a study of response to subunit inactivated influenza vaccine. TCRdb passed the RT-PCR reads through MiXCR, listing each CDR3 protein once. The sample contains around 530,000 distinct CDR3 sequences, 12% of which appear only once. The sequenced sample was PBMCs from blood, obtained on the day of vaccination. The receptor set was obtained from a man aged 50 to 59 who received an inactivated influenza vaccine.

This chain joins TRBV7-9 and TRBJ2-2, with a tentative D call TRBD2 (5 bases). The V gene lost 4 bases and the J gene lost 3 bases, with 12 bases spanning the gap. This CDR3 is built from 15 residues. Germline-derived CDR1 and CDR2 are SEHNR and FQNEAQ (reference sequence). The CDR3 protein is CASSSLYGDTGELFF. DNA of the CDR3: TGTGCCAGCAGCTCTCTATACGGGGACACCGGGGAGCTGTTTTTT.

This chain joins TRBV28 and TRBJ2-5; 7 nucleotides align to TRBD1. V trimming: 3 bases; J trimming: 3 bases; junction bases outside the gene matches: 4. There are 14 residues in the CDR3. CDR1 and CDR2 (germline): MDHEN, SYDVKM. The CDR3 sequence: CASSFSDREETQYF. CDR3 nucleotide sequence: TGTGCCAGCAGTTTTTCTGACAGGGAAGAGACCCAGTACTTC.

As DNA, the CDR3 is TGTGCCAGCACCCTCCCGCCCCACAGGATGGGGTATGGCTACACCTTC. It yields the protein CASTLPPHRMGYGYTF. V is TRBV6-2 or TRBV6-3 and J is TRBJ1-2, with D perhaps matching TRBD1 (5 bases). The V and J ends lost 7 bases and 5 bases respectively, with 23 bases between them. This CDR3 comprises 16 residues. Germline V gene data show CDR1 as MNHEY and CDR2 as SVGEGT.

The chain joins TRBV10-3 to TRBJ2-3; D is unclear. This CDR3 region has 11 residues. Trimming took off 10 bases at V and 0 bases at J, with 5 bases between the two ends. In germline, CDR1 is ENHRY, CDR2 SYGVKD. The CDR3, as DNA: TGTGCCACCCAGAGCACAGATACGCAGTATTTT. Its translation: CATQSTDTQYF.

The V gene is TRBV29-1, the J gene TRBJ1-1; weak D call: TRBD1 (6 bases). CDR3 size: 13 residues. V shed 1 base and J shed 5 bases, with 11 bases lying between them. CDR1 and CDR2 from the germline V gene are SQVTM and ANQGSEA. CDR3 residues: CSVEAGRGTEAFF. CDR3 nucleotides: TGCAGCGTTGAAGCAGGGAGGGGGACTGAAGCTTTCTTT.

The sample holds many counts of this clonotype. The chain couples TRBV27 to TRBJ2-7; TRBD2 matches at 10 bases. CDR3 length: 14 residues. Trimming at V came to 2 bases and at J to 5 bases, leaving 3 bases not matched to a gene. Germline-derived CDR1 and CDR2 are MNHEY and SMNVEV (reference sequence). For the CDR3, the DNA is TGTGCCAGCAGTTTAATAGCGGGAGGTGACGAGCAGTACTTC. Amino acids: CASSLIAGGDEQYF.

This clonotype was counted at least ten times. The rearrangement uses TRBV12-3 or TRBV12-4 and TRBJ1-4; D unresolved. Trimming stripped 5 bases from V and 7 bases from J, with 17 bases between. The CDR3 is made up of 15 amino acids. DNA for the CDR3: TGTGCCAGCAGTCCCCGCGCGATTGGAAGTGAAAAACTGTTTTTT. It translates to CASSPRAIGSEKLFF.

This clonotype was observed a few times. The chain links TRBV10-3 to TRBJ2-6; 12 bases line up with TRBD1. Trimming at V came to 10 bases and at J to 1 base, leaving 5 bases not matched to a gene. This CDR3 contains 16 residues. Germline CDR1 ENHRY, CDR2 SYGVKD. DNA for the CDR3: TGTGCCACTACGGGACAGGGGGCATCTGGGGCCAACGTCCTGACTTTC. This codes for CATTGQGASGANVLTF.

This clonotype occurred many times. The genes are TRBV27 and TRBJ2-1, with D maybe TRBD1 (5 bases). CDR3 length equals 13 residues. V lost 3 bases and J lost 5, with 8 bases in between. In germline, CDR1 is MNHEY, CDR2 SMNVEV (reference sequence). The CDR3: CASSFLGDNEQFF. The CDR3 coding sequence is TGTGCCAGCAGTTTTTTAGGGGACAATGAGCAGTTCTTC.

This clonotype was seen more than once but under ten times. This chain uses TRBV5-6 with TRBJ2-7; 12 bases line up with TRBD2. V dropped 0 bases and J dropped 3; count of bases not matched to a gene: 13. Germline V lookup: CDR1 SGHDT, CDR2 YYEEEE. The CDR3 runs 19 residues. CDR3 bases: TGTGCCAGCAGCTTGGGGGGGTTGACTAGCGGGAGTCCCCTCTACGAGCAGTACTTC. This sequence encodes CASSLGGLTSGSPLYEQYF.

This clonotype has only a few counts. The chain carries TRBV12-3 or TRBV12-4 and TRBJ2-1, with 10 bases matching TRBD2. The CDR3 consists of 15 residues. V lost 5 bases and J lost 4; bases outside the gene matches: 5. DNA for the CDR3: TGTGCCAGCAGTGCCACTAGCGGGGTGTACAATGAGCAGTTCTTC. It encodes CASSATSGVYNEQFF.

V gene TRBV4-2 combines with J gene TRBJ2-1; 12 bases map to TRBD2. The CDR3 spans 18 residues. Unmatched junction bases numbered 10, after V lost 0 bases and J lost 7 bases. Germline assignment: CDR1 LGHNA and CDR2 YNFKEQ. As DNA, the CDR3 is TGTGCCAGCAGCCAAGATTCGGCTAGCGGGAGGGCCGTAAATGAGCAGTTCTTC. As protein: CASSQDSASGRAVNEQFF.

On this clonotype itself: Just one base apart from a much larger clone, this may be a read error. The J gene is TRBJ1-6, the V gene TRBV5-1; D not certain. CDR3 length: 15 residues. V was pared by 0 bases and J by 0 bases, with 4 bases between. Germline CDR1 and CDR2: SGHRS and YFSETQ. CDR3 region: CASSLGSSYNSPLHF. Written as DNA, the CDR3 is TGCGCCAGCAGCTTGGGCAGCTCCTATAATTCACCCCTCCACTTT.

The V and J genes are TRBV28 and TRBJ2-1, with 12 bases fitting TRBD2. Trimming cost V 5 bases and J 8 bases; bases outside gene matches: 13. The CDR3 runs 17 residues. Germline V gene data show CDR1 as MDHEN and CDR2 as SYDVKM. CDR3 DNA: TGTGCCAGCAGTCTCCCCCCCCTAGCGGGAGGGTTGGATGAGCAGTTCTTC. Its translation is CASSLPPLAGGLDEQFF.

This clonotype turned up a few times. CDR3 in amino acids: CASSPPTGRGEKLFF. The CDR3 DNA reads TGTGCCAGTAGTCCGCCGACAGGAAGGGGCGAAAAACTGTTTTTT. This chain uses TRBV19 with TRBJ1-4; tentatively, D is TRBD1 (6 bases). Trimming removed 5 bases from V and 8 bases from J, with 18 bases in between. The CDR3 runs 15 residues. Germline assignment: CDR1 LNHDA and CDR2 SQIVND (reference sequence).

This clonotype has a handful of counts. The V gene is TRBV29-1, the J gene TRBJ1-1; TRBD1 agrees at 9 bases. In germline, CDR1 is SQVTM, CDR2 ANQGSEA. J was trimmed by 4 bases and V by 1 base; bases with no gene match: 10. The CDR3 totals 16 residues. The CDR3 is CSVEGGDREQATEAFF. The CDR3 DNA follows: TGCAGCGTTGAAGGCGGGGACAGGGAACAGGCCACTGAAGCTTTCTTT. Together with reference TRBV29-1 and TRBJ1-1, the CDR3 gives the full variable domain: SAVISQKPSRDICQRGTSLTIQCQVDSQVTMMFWYRQQPGQSLTLIATANQGSEATYESGFVIDKFPISRPNLTFSTLTVSNMSPEDSSIYLCSVEGGDREQATEAFFGQGTRLTVV.

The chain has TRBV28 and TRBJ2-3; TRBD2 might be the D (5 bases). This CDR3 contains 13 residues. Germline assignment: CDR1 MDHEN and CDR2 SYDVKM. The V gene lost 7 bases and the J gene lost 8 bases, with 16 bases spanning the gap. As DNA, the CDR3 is TGTGCCAGCAAGGGTGGGGTCGAGGGTACGCAGTATTTT. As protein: CASKGGVEGTQYF.

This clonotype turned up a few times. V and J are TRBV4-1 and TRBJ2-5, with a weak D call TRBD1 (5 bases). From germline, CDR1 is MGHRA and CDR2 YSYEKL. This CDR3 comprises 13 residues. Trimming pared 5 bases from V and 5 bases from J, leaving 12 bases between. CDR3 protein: CASSTPAGETQYF. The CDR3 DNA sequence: TGCGCCAGCAGCACCCCAGCAGGGGAGACCCAGTACTTC.

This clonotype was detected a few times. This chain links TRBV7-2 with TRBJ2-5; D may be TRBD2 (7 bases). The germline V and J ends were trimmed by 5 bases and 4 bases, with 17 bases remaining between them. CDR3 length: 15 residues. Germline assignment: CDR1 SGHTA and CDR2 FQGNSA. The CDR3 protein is CASSRGGPPGETQYF. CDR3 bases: TGTGCCAGCAGCAGGGGGGGCCCCCCTGGAGAGACCCAGTACTTC.

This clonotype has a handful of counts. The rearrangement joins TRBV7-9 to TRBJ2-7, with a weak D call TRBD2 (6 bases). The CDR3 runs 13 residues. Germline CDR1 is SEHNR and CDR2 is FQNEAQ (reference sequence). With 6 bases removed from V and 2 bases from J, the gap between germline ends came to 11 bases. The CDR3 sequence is CASRGGDPYEQYF. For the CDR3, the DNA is TGTGCCAGCAGAGGCGGGGATCCCTACGAGCAGTACTTC.

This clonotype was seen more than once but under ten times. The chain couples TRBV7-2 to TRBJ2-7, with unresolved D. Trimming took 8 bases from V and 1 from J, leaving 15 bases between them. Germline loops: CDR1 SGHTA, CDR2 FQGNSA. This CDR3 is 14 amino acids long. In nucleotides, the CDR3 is TGTGCCAGCCTTCGAACTGGTAATTCCTACGAGCAGTACTTC. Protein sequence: CASLRTGNSYEQYF.

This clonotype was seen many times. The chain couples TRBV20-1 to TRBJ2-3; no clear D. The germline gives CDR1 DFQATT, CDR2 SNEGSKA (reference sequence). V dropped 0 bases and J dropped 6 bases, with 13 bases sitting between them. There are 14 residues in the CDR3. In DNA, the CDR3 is TGCAGTGCTAGAGATCAAGGGTTAGGGGATACGCAGTATTTT. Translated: CSARDQGLGDTQYF.

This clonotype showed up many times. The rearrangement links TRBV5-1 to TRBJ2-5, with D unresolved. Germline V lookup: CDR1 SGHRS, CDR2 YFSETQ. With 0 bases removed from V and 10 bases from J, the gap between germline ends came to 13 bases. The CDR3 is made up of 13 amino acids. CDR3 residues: CASSLEGSANQYF. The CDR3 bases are TGCGCCAGCAGCTTGGAAGGCAGCGCAAACCAGTACTTC. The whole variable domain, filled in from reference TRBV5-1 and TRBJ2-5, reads KAGVTQTPRYLIKTRGQQVTLSCSPISGHRSVSWYQQTPGQGLQFLFEYFSETQRNKGNFPGRFSGRQFSNSRSEMNVSTLELGDSALYLCASSLEGSANQYFGPGTRLLVL.

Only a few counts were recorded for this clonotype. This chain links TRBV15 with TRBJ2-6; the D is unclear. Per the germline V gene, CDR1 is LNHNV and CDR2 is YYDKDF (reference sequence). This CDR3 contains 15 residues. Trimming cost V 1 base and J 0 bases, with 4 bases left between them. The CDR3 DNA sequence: TGTGCCACCAGCAGAGGTACCTCTGGGGCCAACGTCCTGACTTTC. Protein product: CATSRGTSGANVLTF.

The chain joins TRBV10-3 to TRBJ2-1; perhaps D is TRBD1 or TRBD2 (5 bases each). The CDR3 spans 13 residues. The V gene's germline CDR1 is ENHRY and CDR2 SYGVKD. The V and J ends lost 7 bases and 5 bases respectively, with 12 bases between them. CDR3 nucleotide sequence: TGTGCCATCACGGGACGGAACGACAATGAGCAGTTCTTC. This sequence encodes CAITGRNDNEQFF.

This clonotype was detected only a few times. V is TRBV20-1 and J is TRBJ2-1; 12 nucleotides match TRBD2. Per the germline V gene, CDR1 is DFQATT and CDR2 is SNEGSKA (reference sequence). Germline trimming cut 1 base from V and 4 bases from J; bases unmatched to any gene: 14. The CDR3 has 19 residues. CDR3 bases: TGCAGTGCTAGAGTGGGGCTAGCGGGAGGGATGGGTTTTTACAATGAGCAGTTCTTC. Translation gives CSARVGLAGGMGFYNEQFF.

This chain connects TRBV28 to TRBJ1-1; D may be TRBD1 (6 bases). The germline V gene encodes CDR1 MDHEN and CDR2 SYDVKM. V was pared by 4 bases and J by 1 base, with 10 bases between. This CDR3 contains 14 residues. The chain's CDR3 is CASSWGHPNTEAFF. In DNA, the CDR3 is TGTGCCAGCAGTTGGGGACACCCGAACACTGAAGCTTTCTTT.

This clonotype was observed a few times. In DNA form, the CDR3 reads TGCGCCAGCAGCTTGGCCCCGACCCTCAACACCGGGGAGCTGTTTTTT. Encoded protein: CASSLAPTLNTGELFF. This sequence joins TRBV5-1 and TRBJ2-2, with D unresolved. The CDR3 totals 16 residues. V was clipped by 0 bases and J by 2 bases, with 11 bases between them. Germline CDR1 SGHRS, CDR2 YFSETQ.

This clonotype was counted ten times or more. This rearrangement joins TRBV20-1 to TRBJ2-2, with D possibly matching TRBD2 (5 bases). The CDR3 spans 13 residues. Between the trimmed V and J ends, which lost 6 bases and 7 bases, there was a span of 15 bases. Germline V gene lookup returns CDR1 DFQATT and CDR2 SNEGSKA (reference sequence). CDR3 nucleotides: TGCAGTGCGGGTCGGACGGGGTACGGGGAGCTGTTTTTT. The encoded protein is CSAGRTGYGELFF.

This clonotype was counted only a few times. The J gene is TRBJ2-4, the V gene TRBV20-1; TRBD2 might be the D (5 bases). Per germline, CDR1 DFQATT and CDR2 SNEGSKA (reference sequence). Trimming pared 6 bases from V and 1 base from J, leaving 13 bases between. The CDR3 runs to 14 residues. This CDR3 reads CSARVAIAKNIQYF. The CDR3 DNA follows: TGCAGTGCGAGGGTGGCCATTGCCAAAAACATTCAGTACTTC.